Each of the 15 T cell receptor beta chains below was sequenced from the same sample in a study of T cell responses to AZD1222 COVID-19 vaccine. Only in-frame clones appear in the TCRdb table, and some are missing; sequencing was by immunoSEQ multiplex PCR. In the table there are approximately 130,000 clones, 90% to 95% of which are singletons. The material sequenced was peripheral blood, taken on day 0 of AZD1222 vaccination. Receptors were obtained from an adult in good health.

J is TRBJ2-3 and V is TRBV29-1; D gene unclear. Trimming shortened V by 0 bases and J by 0 bases, and 4 bases separated the two germline ends. The CDR3 totals 13 residues. Germline V gives CDR1 SQVTM, CDR2 ANQGSEA. The CDR3 protein is CSVEEGSTDTQYF. The CDR3 DNA is TGCAGCGTTGAAGAAGGGAGCACAGATACGCAGTATTTT.

The CDR3 spells CASSILQGGEGRGVEQYF. The CDR3 DNA is TGTGCCAGCAGTATACTACAGGGTGGAGAGGGTCGAGGCGTCGAGCAGTACTTC. The V call is TRBV28, the J call TRBJ2-7; D may be TRBD1 (6 bases). With 5 bases removed from V and 6 bases from J, the gap between germline ends came to 29 bases. There are 18 residues in the CDR3. The germline gives CDR1 MDHEN, CDR2 SYDVKM. The full variable domain, with the rest looked up from reference TRBV28 and TRBJ2-7, is DVKVTQSSRYLVKRTGEKVFLECVQDMDHENMFWYRQDPGLGLRLIYFSYDVKMKEKGDIPEGYSVSREKKERFSLILESASTNQTSMYLCASSILQGGEGRGVEQYFGPGTRLTVT.

The chain is built from TRBV5-1 and TRBJ1-4; 7 nucleotides align to TRBD1. J was trimmed by 2 bases and V by 4 bases; bases with no gene match: 17. Germline V lookup: CDR1 SGHRS, CDR2 YFSETQ. CDR3 length: 19 residues. The CDR3 DNA sequence: TGCGCCAGCAGCAAAGAGACAGGGTTGGGGCGGTCGACTAATGAAAAACTGTTTTTT. This translates into CASSKETGLGRSTNEKLFF.

This chain joins TRBV7-8 and TRBJ1-5; no definite D call. This CDR3 spans 14 amino acids. Trimming pared 2 bases from V and 8 bases from J, leaving 13 bases between. Germline lookup yields CDR1 SGHVS and CDR2 FQNEAQ. In DNA form, the CDR3 reads TGTGCCAGCAGCTTAATGTCGGGGATGGAGCCCCAGCATTTT. This translates into CASSLMSGMEPQHF.

The chain combines TRBV4-3 with TRBJ2-2, with 8 bases matching TRBD2. The CDR3 runs to 18 residues. The junction had 9 bases not matched to a gene; V was cut back by 1 base and J by 2 bases. Germline V gene sequence: CDR1 LGHNA, CDR2 YSLEER. The CDR3 bases are TGCGCCAGCAGCCAAGCGTATTATACTAGCGGTAACACCGGGGAGCTGTTTTTT. It specifies CASSQAYYTSGNTGELFF.

The chain recombines TRBV27 with TRBJ1-2, with 8 bases matching TRBD1. Germline V gene sequence: CDR1 MNHEY, CDR2 SMNVEV (reference sequence). This CDR3 region has 14 residues. The ends lost 5 bases at V and 2 bases at J; junction bases unmatched: 4. The CDR3 protein is CASSGTGGNYGYTF. The DNA for the CDR3 is TGTGCCAGCAGTGGAACAGGGGGAAACTATGGCTACACCTTC.

This rearrangement joins TRBV30 to TRBJ1-5; 7 bases map to TRBD1. V dropped 2 bases and J dropped 0; count of bases not matched to a gene: 10. There are 17 residues in the CDR3. Per germline, CDR1 GTSNPN and CDR2 SVGIG (reference sequence). The CDR3: CAWSSYGTVNSNQPQHF. The CDR3 DNA reads TGTGCCTGGAGTTCCTACGGGACAGTCAATAGCAATCAGCCCCAGCATTTT. Full variable domain (rest looked up from reference TRBV30 and TRBJ1-5): SQTIHQWPATLVQPVGSPLSLECTVEGTSNPNLYWYRQAAGRGLQLLFYSVGIGQISSEVPQNLSASRPQDRQFILSSKKLLLSDSGFYLCAWSSYGTVNSNQPQHFGDGTRLSIL.

V and J are TRBV11-3 and TRBJ2-3; D not certain. There are 12 residues in the CDR3. CDR1 and CDR2 from the germline V gene are SGHNT and YENEEA. Trimming cost V 2 bases and J 4 bases, with 4 bases left between them. CDR3 sequence reads: CASSLSPDTQYF. The CDR3 region has the DNA TGTGCCAGCAGCTTATCCCCAGATACGCAGTATTTT.

This clone came up a few times. The CDR3 loop reads CASSFSYGSGLLAKNIQYF. Written as DNA, the CDR3 is TGTGCCAGCAGTTTTTCCTACGGTAGCGGACTACTAGCCAAAAACATTCAGTACTTC. J is TRBJ2-4 and V is TRBV28; D is perhaps TRBD2 (6 bases). The CDR3 runs to 19 residues. Trimming removed 3 bases at V and 0 bases at J, with 21 bases between. Per germline, CDR1 MDHEN and CDR2 SYDVKM.

The chain combines TRBV11-2 with TRBJ1-2; perhaps TRBD1 as D (5 bases). V was shortened by 4 bases and J by 13 bases, with 16 bases between the two germline ends. Looked up from germline, CDR1 is SGHAT and CDR2 is FQNNGV. The CDR3 has 12 residues. This chain's CDR3 is CASSSYQGSLTF. In nucleotides, the CDR3 is TGTGCCAGCAGCTCCTATCAGGGCAGCCTCACCTTC. The complete variable domain, with remaining parts taken from reference TRBV11-2 and TRBJ1-2, reads EAGVAQSPRYKIIEKRQSVAFWCNPISGHATLYWYQQILGQGPKLLIQFQNNGVVDDSQLPKDRFSAERLKGVDSTLKIQPAKLEDSAVYLCASSSYQGSLTFGSGTRLTVV.

The genes are TRBV7-6 and TRBJ1-2, with 10 bases aligning to TRBD1. Per the germline V gene, CDR1 is SGHVS and CDR2 is FNYEAQ. This CDR3 comprises 16 residues. V shed 7 bases and J 2 bases; nucleotides not matched to a gene: 10. The CDR3 spells CASTPTPGQGNYGYTF. As DNA, the CDR3 is TGTGCCAGCACTCCCACCCCGGGACAGGGGAACTATGGCTACACCTTC.

This chain links TRBV28 with TRBJ2-7, with 11 bases identical to TRBD2. CDR3 length equals 14 residues. The germline V gene has CDR1 MDHEN and CDR2 SYDVKM. J was trimmed by 5 bases and V by 7 bases; bases with no gene match: 7. The CDR3 reads CASNPTSGRHEQYF. CDR3 DNA sequence: TGTGCCAGCAACCCCACTAGCGGGAGACACGAGCAGTACTTC.

This rearrangement joins TRBV11-3 to TRBJ2-1; 11 bases are shared with TRBD2. This CDR3 region has 15 residues. Trimming removed 2 bases from V and 6 bases from J; junction bases left unmatched: 3. CDR1 is SGHNT and CDR2 is YENEEA in the germline V gene. The CDR3 sequence is CASSLRLAGINEQFF. CDR3 coding DNA: TGTGCCAGCAGCTTAAGACTAGCGGGGATCAATGAGCAGTTCTTC.

This rearrangement joins TRBV7-2 to TRBJ1-6; 7 positions agree with TRBD1. CDR1 and CDR2 (germline): SGHTA, FQGNSA. This CDR3 contains 17 residues. Unmatched junction bases numbered 9, after V lost 6 bases and J lost 1 base. The CDR3 bases are TGTGCCAGCAGTGAAACAGGGGTTGGTTCCTATAATTCACCCCTCCACTTT. As protein: CASSETGVGSYNSPLHF.

The rearrangement uses TRBV16 and TRBJ1-4, with TRBD1 matching over 7 bases. CDR3 length equals 15 residues. V lost 0 bases and J lost 11; bases outside the gene matches: 9. Germline V gene lookup returns CDR1 KGHSY and CDR2 FQNENV. CDR3 nucleotides: TGTGCCAGCAGCCAATCTGTGGTTGGAGGGGGCAAACTGTTTTTT. This gives the protein CASSQSVVGGGKLFF.